Given below is one T cell receptor beta chain in context. Its antigen is as yet unknown. The entry originates in a study of regulatory T cells in long-lasting Graves disease. Arm-PCR of CDR3 regions and iRepertoire HTBI primers were used to build TCR beta libraries. TCRdb re-called the multiplex PCR reads through MiXCR, storing one row per CDR3 protein. The profile shows hundreds of thousands of distinct CDR3 sequences, roughly 15% of them singletons. Trimming removed 6 bases from V and 8 bases from J, with 13 bases in between. Germline lookup yields CDR1 MNHNS and CDR2 SASEGT. CDR3 length equals 12 residues. Study-level findings and limits: Persistent-disease Graves' patients showed less TCR diversity than new cases.

Time point of the sample: newly diagnosed GD, antithyroid drugs for less than 3 months. From PBMCs, RNA was extracted and then used to make the TCR library. The same sample was also used in a study of T cells in Graves' hyperthyroidism and ophthalmopathy. As that report states: Clinical symptoms, serum thyroxine, TRAb, thyroid ultrasound and orbital computed tomography informed diagnoses. Researchers ran a first-round RT-PCR on the TCR CDR3 using the HTBI primer set.

V is TRBV6-1 and J is TRBJ1-2, with D unclear. Sequences were derived from peripheral blood mononuclear cells (PBMCs), sampled at new diagnosis, from a patient treated with antithyroid drugs. The source is a woman younger than 45 with Graves disease. The CDR3 here is CASRDTGWGYTF. The CDR3 nucleotides are TGTGCCAGCAGGGATACCGGTTGGGGCTACACCTTC.